This T cell receptor beta chain was identified during a study of PD-1 blockade in classical Hodgkin lymphoma. A few counts support this clone. Sequencing used immunoSEQ multiplex PCR; TCRdb keeps in-frame clones, though not all of them. This sample has about 39,000 clones, with about 80% found just once. Described time point: cycle 4 day 1 (C4D1), after five to seven weeks of nivolumab. Every patient had relapsed following autologous stem cell transplantation, and cohorts differed in brentuximab vedotin exposure. Trimming cost V 3 bases and J 0 bases, with 15 bases left between them. This CDR3 has 17 residues. Looked up from germline, CDR1 is MDHEN and CDR2 is SYDVKM.

The J gene is TRBJ1-5, the V gene TRBV28; TRBD1 might be the D (6 bases). The sequence came from a human donor with classical Hodgkin lymphoma. Sequenced here: peripheral blood mononuclear cells (PBMCs), sampled before the fourth cycle of nivolumab. The CDR3 loop reads CASSFSRTDYSNQPQHF. The CDR3 DNA reads as TGTGCCAGCAGTTTCTCTCGGACAGACTATAGCAATCAGCCCCAGCATTTT.